The 11 T cell receptor beta chains below were found in one sample sequenced in a study of human T cells and chemical hapten exposure. TCRdb fed the RACE reads into MiXCR, producing one record per CDR3 protein. The sample yields about 98,000 distinct CDR3 sequences, 11% seen once. Time point given: pre-sensitization, week 0. Sample treatment: therapeutic diphenylcyclopropenone sensitization with weekly scalp DPC. Sequencing used whole blood, obtained in connection with sensitization to the hapten diphenylcyclopropenone (DPC). Receptor source: a woman aged 60-75 years with alopecia areata. Some clones in this sample may be carry-over from other donors' samples.

In its sample, this clonotype was seen many times. This chain uses TRBV20-1 with TRBJ1-5; no clear D gene. Germline loops: CDR1 DFQATT, CDR2 SNEGSKA (reference sequence). Trimming took off 3 bases at V and 5 bases at J, with 5 bases between the two ends. The CDR3 has 11 residues. CDR3 bases: TGCAGTGCTAGTGGCGATCAGCCCCAGCATTTT. Its translation is CSASGDQPQHF.

With regard to this clonotype: A much bigger clone sits one base away, suggesting this may be a read error. The chain links TRBV7-9 to TRBJ1-2; D gene ambiguous. Germline-derived CDR1 and CDR2 are SEHNR and FQNEAQ (reference sequence). This CDR3 region has 12 residues. CDR3 protein: CTSSLATYGYTF. The CDR3 DNA is TGTACCAGCAGCTTAGCTACCTATGGCTACACCTTC.

This clonotype was picked up many times. This rearrangement joins TRBV10-2 to TRBJ1-1; possibly TRBD1 for D (6 bases). The germline CDR1 and CDR2 sequences are WSHSY and SAAADI. The V end was cut by 4 bases, the J end by 0 bases, with 18 bases between. CDR3 size: 17 residues. The CDR3 DNA is TGCGCCAGCAGTGGGGGGCAGGGTGAATTTATGAACACTGAAGCTTTCTTT. This translates into CASSGGQGEFMNTEAFF.

The genes are TRBV7-2 and TRBJ2-3, with D tentatively TRBD2 (5 bases). Germline CDR1 reads SGHTA; CDR2 reads FQGNSA. The V gene lost 3 bases and the J gene lost 1 base, with 11 bases spanning the gap. The CDR3 is 15 residues long. CDR3 sequence (DNA): TGTGCCAGCAGCTTCATCGCGGAGGGCACAGATACGCAGTATTTT. Its protein is CASSFIAEGTDTQYF.

The table lists this clonotype with many counts. The gene calls are TRBV12-3 or TRBV12-4 and TRBJ2-1, with 13 bases lining up with TRBD2. The J segment lost 5 bases and the V segment lost 6 bases, leaving 1 base of the junction unmatched. CDR3 length: 14 residues. This chain's CDR3 is CASSGTSGDNEQFF. In DNA form, the CDR3 reads TGTGCCAGCAGCGGGACTAGCGGGGACAATGAGCAGTTCTTC.

Many counts were recorded for this clonotype. The chain has TRBV12-3 or TRBV12-4 and TRBJ2-2; D remains ambiguous. The CDR3 sequence is 15 residues long. V shed 2 bases and J shed 2 bases, with 9 bases lying between them. CDR3 DNA sequence: TGTGCCAGCAGTTTATATGCCTTCAACACCGGGGAGCTGTTTTTT. It specifies CASSLYAFNTGELFF.

This sequence joins TRBV7-8 and TRBJ1-5; TRBD1 is a possible D gene (5 bases). Germline CDR1 SGHVS, CDR2 FQNEAQ. The CDR3 is 14 residues long. V lost 2 bases and J 4 bases, leaving 9 bases between the germline ends. CDR3: CASSLSRGNQPQHF. CDR3 coding DNA: TGTGCCAGCAGCTTATCCCGGGGGAATCAGCCCCAGCATTTT. Looking up the rest from reference TRBV7-8 and TRBJ1-5 gives the full variable domain: GAGVSQSPRYKVAKRGQDVALRCDPISGHVSLFWYQQALGQGPEFLTYFQNEAQLDKSGLPSDRFFAERPEGSVSTLKIQRTQQEDSAVYLCASSLSRGNQPQHFGDGTRLSIL.

In this sample, this clonotype turned up many times. The CDR3 region has the DNA TGTGCCAGCAGTTGGGGATCCTACAATGAGCAGTTCTTC. Translated: CASSWGSYNEQFF. This sequence joins TRBV27 and TRBJ2-1; no reliable D call. Between the trimmed V and J ends, which lost 4 bases and 1 base, there was a span of 5 bases. The CDR3 runs 13 residues. CDR1 MNHEY and CDR2 SMNVEV come from the germline V gene (reference sequence).

This clonotype was recorded a few times. The V and J genes are TRBV4-2 and TRBJ2-3; 9 nucleotides align to TRBD2. With 2 bases clipped from V and 4 bases from J, the junction kept 10 bases outside the gene matches. The CDR3 has 17 amino acids. The germline V gene has CDR1 LGHNA and CDR2 YNFKEQ. The CDR3 nucleotides read TGTGCCAGCAGCCAACTTTCGACTAGCGGCGGCGCAGATACGCAGTATTTT. It translates to CASSQLSTSGGADTQYF.

This clonotype showed up just a few times. The chain uses TRBV12-3 or TRBV12-4 and TRBJ2-2, with D perhaps given as TRBD1 or TRBD2 (5 bases each). The V gene lost 6 bases and the J gene lost 7 bases, with 18 bases spanning the gap. The CDR3 is 15 amino acids. The CDR3 DNA is TGTGCCAGCAGCCCCCGGGACCCCCTAGGCGGGGAGCTGTTTTTT. Amino acid sequence: CASSPRDPLGGELFF.

In this sample, this clonotype turned up many times. The chain uses TRBV7-3 and TRBJ1-1; D possibly corresponds to TRBD1 (5 bases). The CDR3 length is 13 residues. The germline V and J ends were trimmed by 8 bases and 9 bases, with 19 bases remaining between them. Germline loops: CDR1 SGHTA, CDR2 FQGTGA. The CDR3 DNA sequence: TGTGCCAGCCGGCGTGGGCAGGGAGAAAAAGCTTTCTTT. It is translated as CASRRGQGEKAFF. The full variable domain, its missing parts supplied by reference TRBV7-3 and TRBJ1-1, is GAGVSQTPSNKVTEKGKYVELRCDPISGHTALYWYRQSLGQGPEFLIYFQGTGAADDSGLPNDRFFAVRPEGSVSTLKIQRTERGDSAVYLCASRRGQGEKAFFGQGTRLTVV.